These 10 T cell receptor beta chains share one sample of origin, sequenced in a study of shared clonotypes between healthy human individuals. The data were produced by immunoSEQ multiplex PCR, yet TCRdb's version contains in-frame clones alone and is incomplete. The top ten clones hold more than 0.35% of a sample with around 2.5 million clones, approximately 93% of them seen once. Sequenced input: naive CD4+ T cells from PBMCs. Subset described: CD45RA+ positively selected. The receptors were sampled from a man younger than 35 in good health. Some clones in this sample may be carry-over from other donors' samples.

The rearrangement uses TRBV28 and TRBJ2-3; 8 nucleotides line up with TRBD2. Per germline, CDR1 MDHEN and CDR2 SYDVKM. The ends lost 10 bases at V and 4 bases at J; junction bases unmatched: 16. The CDR3 extends over 16 amino acids. The CDR3 DNA sequence: TGTGCCACCTGCGTGCGAAGCGGGAGTGGGGCAGATACGCAGTATTTT. It yields the protein CATCVRSGSGADTQYF.

The rearrangement uses TRBV30 and TRBJ2-5, with TRBD2 identical over 14 bases. Per germline, CDR1 GTSNPN and CDR2 SVGIG (reference sequence). The V segment lost 1 base and the J segment 0 bases; nucleotides outside the gene matches: 10. The CDR3 has 19 amino acids. Here the CDR3 reads CAWSATPGTSGSYQETQYF. The CDR3 DNA follows: TGTGCCTGGAGTGCGACCCCCGGGACTAGCGGGAGTTACCAAGAGACCCAGTACTTC.

The chain joins TRBV27 to TRBJ2-7; 8 bases are a match to TRBD2. The CDR3 contains 16 residues. Per germline, CDR1 MNHEY and CDR2 SMNVEV (reference sequence). V lost 3 bases to trimming and J lost 7 bases; unmatched junction nucleotides: 14. The DNA of the CDR3 is TGTGCCAGCAGTTTGAGAAGCGGGAGCTCCGTGGGGGAGCAGTACTTC. This gives the protein CASSLRSGSSVGEQYF.

The rearrangement links TRBV5-1 to TRBJ1-5, with D tentatively TRBD1 (6 bases). The V gene's germline CDR1 is SGHRS and CDR2 YFSETQ. V shed 0 bases and J shed 0 bases, with 7 bases lying between them. The CDR3 loop spans 15 amino acids. The CDR3 sequence is CASSLGDNSNQPQHF. The CDR3 DNA is TGCGCCAGCAGCTTGGGGGACAATAGCAATCAGCCCCAGCATTTT.

The rearrangement links TRBV5-5 to TRBJ2-7; D unclear. CDR1 and CDR2 (germline): SGHKS, YYEKEE (reference sequence). This CDR3 is 13 amino acids long. Trimming took off 0 bases at V and 4 bases at J, with 8 bases between the two ends. The DNA for the CDR3 is TGTGCCAGCAGCTTGGATGGGCTTTACGAGCAGTACTTC. The encoded protein is CASSLDGLYEQYF. Full variable domain (missing parts from reference TRBV5-5 and TRBJ2-7): DAGVTQSPTHLIKTRGQQVTLRCSPISGHKSVSWYQQVLGQGPQFIFQYYEKEERGRGNFPDRFSARQFPNYSSELNVNALLLGDSALYLCASSLDGLYEQYFGPGTRLTVT.

The chain joins TRBV18 to TRBJ2-7; D may match TRBD1 or TRBD2 (5 bases each). The V gene's germline CDR1 is KGHSH and CDR2 LQKENI. This CDR3 is 15 amino acids long. V was shortened by 0 bases and J by 4 bases, with 13 bases between the two germline ends. The CDR3 DNA sequence: TGTGCCAGCTCACCACCGGGGGAATCATCTTACGAGCAGTACTTC. It translates to CASSPPGESSYEQYF.

Concerning this clone itself: The sample carries other DNA sequences with the same CDR3. The rearrangement links TRBV29-1 to TRBJ1-3, with D unclear. This CDR3 spans 12 amino acids. Germline assignment: CDR1 SQVTM and CDR2 ANQGSEA. V was pared by 4 bases and J by 0 bases, with 4 bases between. The CDR3 loop reads CSVVSSGNTIYF. As DNA, the CDR3 is TGCAGCGTTGTGAGCTCTGGAAACACCATATATTTT. Filled out from reference TRBV29-1 and TRBJ1-3, the complete variable domain reads SAVISQKPSRDICQRGTSLTIQCQVDSQVTMMFWYRQQPGQSLTLIATANQGSEATYESGFVIDKFPISRPNLTFSTLTVSNMSPEDSSIYLCSVVSSGNTIYFGEGSWLTVV.

The V call is TRBV7-3, the J call TRBJ2-1; TRBD2 might be the D (5 bases). Germline assignment: CDR1 SGHTA and CDR2 FQGTGA. The germline V and J ends were trimmed by 5 bases and 2 bases, with 13 bases remaining between them. This CDR3 comprises 15 residues. CDR3 sequence reads: CASSPVGSAYNEQFF. Written as DNA, the CDR3 is TGTGCCAGCAGCCCAGTAGGTAGCGCCTACAATGAGCAGTTCTTC.

In nucleotides, the CDR3 is TGTGCCATCAGTGAGATGGGGAGTAATGAAAAACTGTTTTTT. Translation gives CAISEMGSNEKLFF. This sequence joins TRBV10-3 and TRBJ1-4, with D uncertain. Germline lookup yields CDR1 ENHRY and CDR2 SYGVKD. Trimming pared 2 bases from V and 4 bases from J, leaving 8 bases between. The CDR3 is 14 residues long.

This clone showed up just once. The rearrangement uses TRBV6-5 and TRBJ2-1, with D perhaps being TRBD1 or TRBD2 (5 bases each). Between the trimmed V and J ends, which lost 6 bases and 9 bases, there was a span of 15 bases. The CDR3 has 13 residues. Germline loops: CDR1 MNHEY, CDR2 SVGAGI. The CDR3 DNA reads as TGTGCCAGCAGCGCCTGGGACGTCGGTGAGCAGTTCTTC. It codes for CASSAWDVGEQFF.